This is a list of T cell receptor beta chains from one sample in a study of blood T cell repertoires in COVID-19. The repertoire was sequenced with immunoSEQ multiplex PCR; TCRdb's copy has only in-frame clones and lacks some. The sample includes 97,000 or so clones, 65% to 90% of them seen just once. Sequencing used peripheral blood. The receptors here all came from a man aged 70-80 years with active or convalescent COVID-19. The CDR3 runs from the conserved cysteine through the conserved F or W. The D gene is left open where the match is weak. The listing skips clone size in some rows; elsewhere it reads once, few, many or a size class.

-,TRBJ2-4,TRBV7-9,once,TGTGCCAGCAGCCCTATTGGCAAAAACATTCAGTACTTC,CASSPIGKNIQYF
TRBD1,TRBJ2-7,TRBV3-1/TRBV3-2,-,TGTGCCAGCAGCCAGACAGGGCAGCAGTACTTC,CASSQTGQQYF
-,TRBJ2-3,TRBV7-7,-,TGTGCTAGCAGCTTAGGACAGAGAACAGATACGCAGTATTTT,CASSLGQRTDTQYF
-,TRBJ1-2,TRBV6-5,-,TGTGCCAGCACCAACCCCGGGGGGGAGGGCTACACCTTC,CASTNPGGEGYTF
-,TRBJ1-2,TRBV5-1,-,TGCGCCAGCAGCTCCCGCGACAGCCTTTATGGCTACACCTTC,CASSSRDSLYGYTF
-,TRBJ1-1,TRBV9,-,TGTGCCAGCAGCCCCGGCGGGTCCGGCACTGAAGCTTTCTTT,CASSPGGSGTEAFF
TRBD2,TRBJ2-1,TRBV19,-,TGTGCCAGTAGTATAGATTTATCAAAGCGGGGGGGCATCAATGAGCAGTTCTTC,CASSIDLSKRGGINEQFF
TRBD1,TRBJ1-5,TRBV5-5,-,TGTGCCAGCAGCCTAAACTCGATCAGGGGGCGCAAGCCCCAGCATTTT,CASSLNSIRGRKPQHF
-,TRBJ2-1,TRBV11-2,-,TGTGCCAGCAGCTTAGGGTTACAGTACAATGAGCAGTTCTTC,CASSLGLQYNEQFF
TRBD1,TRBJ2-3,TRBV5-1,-,TGCGCCAGCAGCTCGGGACAGGGAGATACGCAGTATTTT,CASSSGQGDTQYF
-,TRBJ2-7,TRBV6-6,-,TGTGCCAGCATGGACGGGAGCTCCTACGAGCAGTACTTC,CASMDGSSYEQYF
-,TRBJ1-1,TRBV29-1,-,TGCAGCGTTGCTGGGGGCGACCTTCAACCGCGCCAAGCTTTCTTT,CSVAGGDLQPRQAFF
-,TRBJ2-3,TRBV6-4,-,TGTGCCAGCAGTGATACGGGGGTTGGTGTGGATACGCAGTATTTT,CASSDTGVGVDTQYF
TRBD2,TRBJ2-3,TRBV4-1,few,TGCGCCAGCAGCCAAGTAGCGGGGAGAACGGACGCTAGCACAGATACGCAGTATTTT,CASSQVAGRTDASTDTQYF
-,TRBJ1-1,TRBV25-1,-,TGTGCCAGCAGTGTATTTCGGTCGGCTGAAGCTTTCTTT,CASSVFRSAEAFF
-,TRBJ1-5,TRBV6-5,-,TGTGCCAGCAGTCCGGAGGGCGGACTAAATCAGCCCCAGCATTTT,CASSPEGGLNQPQHF
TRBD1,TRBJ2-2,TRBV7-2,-,TGTGCCAGCAGCCTAGACAGGGGGCGCAGCGGGGAGCTGTTTTTT,CASSLDRGRSGELFF
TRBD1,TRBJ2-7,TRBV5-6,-,TGTGCCAGCAGGTCTTGGACAGGGGGCTCCTACGAGCAGTACTTC,CASRSWTGGSYEQYF
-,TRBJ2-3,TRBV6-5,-,TGTGCCAGCAGTTACCGACAGACAGATACGCAGTATTTT,CASSYRQTDTQYF
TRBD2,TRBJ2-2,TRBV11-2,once,TGTGCCAGCAGAAGAACGGGGGGTCAGGGTACCGGGGAGCTGTTTTTT,CASRRTGGQGTGELFF
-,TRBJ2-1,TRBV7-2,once,TGTGCCAGCAGGCGGAACACTGGTTACAATGAGCAGTTCTTC,CASRRNTGYNEQFF
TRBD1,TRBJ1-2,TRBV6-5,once,TGTGCCAGCAGCGCTGCAGGGGGAAGCTATGGCTACACCTTC,CASSAAGGSYGYTF
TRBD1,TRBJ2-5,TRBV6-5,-,TGTGCCAGCAGTTACCCGACAGGGCGCGAGACCCAGTACTTC,CASSYPTGRETQYF
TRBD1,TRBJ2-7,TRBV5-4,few,TGTGCCAGCAGCAAAGGACAGGGAACGGACGAGCAGTACTTC,CASSKGQGTDEQYF
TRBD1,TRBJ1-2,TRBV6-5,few,TGTGCCAGCAAAAGCGGACAGGGGGCTGGTGGCTACACCTTC,CASKSGQGAGGYTF
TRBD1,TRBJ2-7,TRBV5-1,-,TGCGCCAGCACCCCCGGAGGCAGGGGGCTATATGAGCAGTACTTC,CASTPGGRGLYEQYF
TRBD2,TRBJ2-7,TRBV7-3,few,TGTGCCAGCAGCTTGACTGGACTAGCGGGGTCCGAGCAGTACTTC,CASSLTGLAGSEQYF
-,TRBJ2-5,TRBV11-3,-,TGTGCCAGCAGCTTGGGGAGATCGGAGACCCAGTACTTC,CASSLGRSETQYF
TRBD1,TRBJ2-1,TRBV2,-,TGTGCCAGCAGTGCCGGGACAGGGCCCAGCGAGCAGTTCTTC,CASSAGTGPSEQFF
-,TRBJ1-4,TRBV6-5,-,TGTGCCAGCAGTATTATCCCAAGCAATGAAAAACTGTTTTTT,CASSIIPSNEKLFF
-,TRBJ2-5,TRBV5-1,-,TGCGCCAGCAGCTTGGATCCAGGGGAAGAGACCCAGTACTTC,CASSLDPGEETQYF
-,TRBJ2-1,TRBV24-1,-,TGTGCCACCAGTGATGGGGGGAATGAGCAGTTCTTC,CATSDGGNEQFF
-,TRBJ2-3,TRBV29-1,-,TGCAGCGTTCAGAAACCGAGCACAGATACGCAGTATTTT,CSVQKPSTDTQYF
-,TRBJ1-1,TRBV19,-,TGTGCCAGTAGTACTCTGGGGCAGGGAACGCCTGAAGCTTTCTTT,CASSTLGQGTPEAFF
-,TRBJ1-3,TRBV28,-,TGTGCCAGCAGTTTGGGAGGGGGAACTGGAAACACCATATATTTT,CASSLGGGTGNTIYF
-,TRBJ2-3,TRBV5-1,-,TGCGCCAGCAGCGCGGGGGCTAGCACAGATACGCAGTATTTT,CASSAGASTDTQYF
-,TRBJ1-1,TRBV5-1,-,TGCGCCAGCAGCACCACTCCAGGGTTTAACACTGAAGCTTTCTTT,CASSTTPGFNTEAFF
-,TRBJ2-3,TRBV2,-,TGTGCCAGCAGTGTGCGTGCCTCTGGCACAGATACGCAGTATTTT,CASSVRASGTDTQYF
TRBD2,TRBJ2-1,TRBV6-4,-,TGTGCCAGCAGTGACGCGACTAGCGGGGGGCTAGGTGAGCAGTTCTTC,CASSDATSGGLGEQFF
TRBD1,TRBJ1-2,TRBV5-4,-,TGTGCCAGCAGCACGGACAGGGGGCTTGGCTACACCTTC,CASSTDRGLGYTF
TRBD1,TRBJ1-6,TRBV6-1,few,TGTGCCAGCAGTGAAGTCAGGGGGTCACCCCTCCACTTT,CASSEVRGSPLHF
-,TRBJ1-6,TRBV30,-,TGTGCCTGGAGTGGGCCGTCAGGGCAGGGTGGTTCACCCCTCCACTTT,CAWSGPSGQGGSPLHF
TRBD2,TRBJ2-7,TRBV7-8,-,TGTGCCAGCAGCTTAGTATTCGGGGGGGAGTACGAGCAGTACTTC,CASSLVFGGEYEQYF
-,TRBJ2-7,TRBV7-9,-,TGTGCCAGCAGTTTGGGGGACATGGGCGAGCAGTACTTC,CASSLGDMGEQYF
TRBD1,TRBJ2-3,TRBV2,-,TGTGCCAGCGAGAGACAGGGTCTTGCGCCAGATACGCAGTATTTT,CASERQGLAPDTQYF
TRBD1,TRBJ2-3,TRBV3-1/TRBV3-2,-,TGTGCCAGCAGCCAGCCCGGGACAGGTGGGAGCACAGATACGCAGTATTTT,CASSQPGTGGSTDTQYF
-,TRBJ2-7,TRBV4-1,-,TGCGCCAGCAGCCAAACCACAGGGCTTCGCCTCTACGAGCAGTACTTC,CASSQTTGLRLYEQYF
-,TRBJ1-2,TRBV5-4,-,TGTGCCAGCAGCTCCGTCCTCCTCTATGGCTACACCTTC,CASSSVLLYGYTF
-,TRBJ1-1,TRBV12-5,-,TGTGCTAGCTCTCTGATCAGGGGTCCTGAAGCTTTCTTT,CASSLIRGPEAFF
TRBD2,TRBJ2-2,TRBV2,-,TGTGCCAGCAGTGGAAGGCTAGCGGGGGTCGGGGAGCTGTTTTTT,CASSGRLAGVGELFF
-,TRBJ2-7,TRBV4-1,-,TGCGCCAGCAGCCTCACCGAGGGGGTCTACGAGCAGTACTTC,CASSLTEGVYEQYF